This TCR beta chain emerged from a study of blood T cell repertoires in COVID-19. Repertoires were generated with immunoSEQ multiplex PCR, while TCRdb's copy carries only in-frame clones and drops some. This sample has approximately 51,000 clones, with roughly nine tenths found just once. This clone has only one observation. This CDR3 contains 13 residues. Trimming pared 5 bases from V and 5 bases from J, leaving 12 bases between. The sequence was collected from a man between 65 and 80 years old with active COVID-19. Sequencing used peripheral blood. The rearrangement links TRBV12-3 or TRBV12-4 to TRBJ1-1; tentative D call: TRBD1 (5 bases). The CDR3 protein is CASSHGGGTEAFF. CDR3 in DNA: TGTGCCAGCAGTCACGGGGGGGGTACTGAAGCTTTCTTT.